A selection of T cell receptor beta chains follows, all from one sample in a study of T cell changes during pregnancy in multiple sclerosis. TCRdb's copy holds only in-frame clones and misses some; the assay was immunoSEQ multiplex PCR. The table records under 130,000 clones, approximately 91% of them present only once. The material sequenced was peripheral blood, taken after pregnancy. These receptors all stem from a female donor with multiple sclerosis, enrolled in a pregnancy study. The conserved cysteine and the conserved F or W are not part of the CDR3 here.

CDR3: SVTGTGVDEQF; J: TRBJ2-1; V: TRBV29-1
CDR3: ASSLASGDSYNEQF; J: TRBJ2-1; V: TRBV27
CDR3: ASSIDSSNYGYT; J: TRBJ1-2; V: TRBV19
CDR3: ASSDGGVPYNEQF; J: TRBJ2-1; V: TRBV6-4
CDR3: ATSRKLAGNTGELF; J: TRBJ2-2; V: TRBV15
CDR3: ASSKGREGNEQF; J: TRBJ2-1; V: TRBV21-1
CDR3: ASSSGQGGHSGNTIY; J: TRBJ1-3; V: TRBV7-9
CDR3: ASSFSRGTDTQY; J: TRBJ2-3; V: TRBV7-9
CDR3: ASSYPRVSSTDTQY; J: TRBJ2-3; V: TRBV6-6
CDR3: ASSVGDRLRYT; J: TRBJ1-2; V: TRBV9
CDR3: ASSLGQANTEAF; J: TRBJ1-1; V: TRBV5-4
CDR3: ASSEEAGGAYEQY; J: TRBJ2-7; V: TRBV6-4
CDR3: ATKDRSRSYNEQF; J: TRBJ2-1; V: TRBV15
CDR3: ASEEGYT; J: TRBJ1-2; V: TRBV2
CDR3: ASSLTESYEQY; J: TRBJ2-7; V: TRBV7-9
CDR3: ASSFQTGGGGTEAF; J: TRBJ1-1; V: TRBV7-9
CDR3: ASSQEQGAGTEAF; J: TRBJ1-1; V: TRBV4-1
CDR3: ASSPSGPFYGYT; J: TRBJ1-2; V: TRBV9
CDR3: AISGTGPPGRQY; J: TRBJ2-7; V: TRBV10-3
CDR3: ASSQEGLAGLGEQF; J: TRBJ2-1; V: TRBV4-1
CDR3: AVSREITYEQY; J: TRBJ2-7; V: TRBV6-1
CDR3: SVIRTGGIIDTEAF; J: TRBJ1-1; V: TRBV29-1
CDR3: ASSPADQPQH; J: TRBJ1-5; V: TRBV18
CDR3: ASSSRTAQF; J: TRBJ2-1; V: TRBV7-9
CDR3: ASSSKGRENIQY; J: TRBJ2-4; V: TRBV7-9
CDR3: ASSLGGVDTQY; J: TRBJ2-3; V: TRBV11-3
CDR3: ASSAHRDRGPRGYGYT; J: TRBJ1-2; V: TRBV9
CDR3: ASSPNLPGETQY; J: TRBJ2-5; V: TRBV7-9
CDR3: ASRGMGLSGNTIY; J: TRBJ1-3; V: TRBV6-1
CDR3: ASSPGQNYNEQF; J: TRBJ2-1; V: TRBV6-1
CDR3: ATSRGGGLATNEKLF; J: TRBJ1-4; V: TRBV15
CDR3: ASSPWGGGASYNEQF; J: TRBJ2-1; V: TRBV2
CDR3: ASSYSGETDIQY; J: TRBJ2-4; V: TRBV5-1
CDR3: ASSFWRGGESSYEQY; J: TRBJ2-7; V: TRBV12-1
CDR3: ASSVDASASYEQY; J: TRBJ2-7; V: TRBV9
CDR3: ASSEEEGRGYT; J: TRBJ1-2; V: TRBV25-1
CDR3: ASSYLQGSVEKLF; J: TRBJ1-4; V: TRBV5-5
CDR3: SARWSRGGSTAQETQY; J: TRBJ2-5; V: TRBV29-1